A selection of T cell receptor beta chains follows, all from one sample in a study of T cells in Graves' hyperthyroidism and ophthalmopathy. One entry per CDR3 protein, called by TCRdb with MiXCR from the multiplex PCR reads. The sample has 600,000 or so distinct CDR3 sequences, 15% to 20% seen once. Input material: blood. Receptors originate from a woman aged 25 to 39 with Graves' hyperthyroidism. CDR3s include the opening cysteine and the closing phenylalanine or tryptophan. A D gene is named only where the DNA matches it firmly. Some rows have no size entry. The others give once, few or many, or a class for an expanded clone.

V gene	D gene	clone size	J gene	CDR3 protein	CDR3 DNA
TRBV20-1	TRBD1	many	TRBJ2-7	CSAGRGTASSYEQYF	TGCAGTGCTGGTAGGGGGACAGCGTCCTCCTACGAGCAGTACTTC
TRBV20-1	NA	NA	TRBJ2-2	CSASSGVAPGRGELFF	TGCAGTGCTAGTTCAGGGGTAGCGCCAGGGCGAGGGGAGCTGTTTTTT
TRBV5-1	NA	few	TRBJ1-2	CASSWTGGTYGYTF	TGCGCCAGCAGCTGGACCGGAGGGACCTATGGCTACACCTTC
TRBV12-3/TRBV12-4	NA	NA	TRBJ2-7	CASSPHYQALKDEQYF	TGTGCCAGCAGCCCTCATTATCAGGCGCTGAAGGACGAGCAGTACTTC
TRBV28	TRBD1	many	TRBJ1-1	CASGTGGAEYTEAFF	TGTGCCAGCGGTACAGGGGGCGCAGAGTACACTGAAGCTTTCTTT
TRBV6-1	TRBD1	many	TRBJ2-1	CASSRDRVNEQFF	TGTGCCAGCAGTCGAGACAGGGTCAATGAGCAGTTCTTC
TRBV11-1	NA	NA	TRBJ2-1	CASSFWGLNEQFF	TGTGCCAGCAGCTTCTGGGGATTAAATGAGCAGTTCTTC
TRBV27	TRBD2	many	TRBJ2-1	CASSSREGPDEQFF	TGTGCCAGCAGTTCCAGGGAGGGCCCCGATGAGCAGTTCTTC
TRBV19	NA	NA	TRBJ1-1	CASSISLSTEAFF	TGTGCCAGTAGTATAAGTTTGAGCACTGAAGCTTTCTTT
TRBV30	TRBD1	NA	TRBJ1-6	CAWTFRQGNSPLHF	TGTGCCTGGACATTTCGACAGGGCAATTCACCCCTCCACTTT
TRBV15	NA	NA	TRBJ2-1	CATSRELGRREQFF	TGTGCCACCAGCAGAGAATTGGGCCGGCGGGAGCAGTTCTTC
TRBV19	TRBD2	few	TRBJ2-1	CASTNSGRALNEQFF	TGTGCCAGTACTAATAGCGGGAGGGCACTTAATGAGCAGTTCTTC
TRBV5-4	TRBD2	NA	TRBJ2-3	CASSLRLAGESDTQYF	TGTGCCAGCAGCCTCCGACTAGCGGGAGAATCAGATACGCAGTATTTT
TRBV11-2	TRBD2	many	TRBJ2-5	CASRAVGGRGIKETQYF	TGTGCCAGCAGGGCGGTTGGCGGGAGAGGGATTAAAGAGACCCAGTACTTC
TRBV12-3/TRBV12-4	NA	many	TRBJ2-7	CASRDISYEQYF	TGTGCCAGCAGAGACATCTCCTACGAGCAGTACTTC
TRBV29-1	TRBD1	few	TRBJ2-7	CSVTIGSRTGVLYEQYF	TGCAGCGTGACGATTGGTTCCCGGACAGGGGTTCTCTACGAGCAGTACTTC
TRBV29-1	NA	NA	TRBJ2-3	CSVEDLQGGTDTQYF	TGCAGCGTTGAAGATCTACAGGGCGGAACAGATACGCAGTATTTT
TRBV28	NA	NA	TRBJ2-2	CASSLRGGVGGAKAGELFF	TGTGCCAGCAGTTTAAGGGGGGGAGTAGGGGGCGCGAAGGCCGGGGAGCTGTTTTTT
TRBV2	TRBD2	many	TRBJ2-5	CASRKTSAQETQYF	TGTGCCAGCAGGAAGACTAGCGCTCAAGAGACCCAGTACTTC
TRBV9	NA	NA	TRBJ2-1	CASSAPADIANEQFF	TGTGCCAGCAGCGCGCCAGCCGACATAGCCAATGAGCAGTTCTTC
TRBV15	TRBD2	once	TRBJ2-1	CATGRGREINEQFF	TGTGCCACGGGGCGCGGGCGGGAGATTAATGAGCAGTTCTTC
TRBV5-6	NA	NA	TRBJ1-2	CASSPTGRLGYTF	TGTGCCAGCAGCCCGACGGGACGATTAGGCTACACCTTC
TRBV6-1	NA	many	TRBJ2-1	CASSRFSGSSYNEQFF	TGTGCCAGCAGTCGGTTTAGCGGAAGCTCCTACAATGAGCAGTTCTTC
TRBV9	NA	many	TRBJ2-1	CASSFSGDNEQFF	TGTGCCAGCAGCTTTTCCGGGGACAATGAGCAGTTCTTC
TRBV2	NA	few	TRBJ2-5	CASNRGGKTQYF	TGTGCCAGTAACAGGGGAGGGAAGACCCAGTACTTC
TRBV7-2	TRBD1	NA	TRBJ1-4	CASSLGTGLGKLFF	TGTGCCAGCAGCTTAGGGACAGGGCTTGGAAAACTGTTTTTT
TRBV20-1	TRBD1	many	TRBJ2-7	CSARDFGTGFYEQYF	TGCAGTGCTAGAGATTTCGGGACAGGGTTCTACGAGCAGTACTTC
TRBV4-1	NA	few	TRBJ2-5	CASSQIGSGETQYF	TGCGCCAGCAGCCAGATAGGCTCCGGGGAGACCCAGTACTTC
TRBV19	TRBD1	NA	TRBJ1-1	CASSSWRDRGGQTEAFF	TGTGCCAGTAGTAGCTGGCGGGACAGGGGAGGGCAGACTGAAGCTTTCTTT
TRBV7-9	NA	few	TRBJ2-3	CASSLKQGEDTQYF	TGTGCCAGCAGCTTAAAACAGGGCGAGGATACGCAGTATTTT
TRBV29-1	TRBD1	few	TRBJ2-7	CSATGQGPYEQYF	TGCAGCGCTACGGGACAGGGACCCTACGAGCAGTACTTC
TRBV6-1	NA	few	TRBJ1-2	CASSSWGGYTF	TGTGCCAGCAGTTCCTGGGGGGGCTACACCTTC
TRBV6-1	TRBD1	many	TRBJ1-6	CASSPGQENSPLHF	TGTGCCAGCAGTCCCGGACAGGAGAATTCACCCCTCCACTTT
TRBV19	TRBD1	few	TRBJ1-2	CAGRQGRNYGYTF	TGTGCCGGACGACAGGGGAGGAACTATGGCTACACCTTC
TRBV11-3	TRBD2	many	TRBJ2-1	CASSLASGRAKENEQFF	TGTGCCAGCAGCTTAGCCAGCGGGAGGGCCAAGGAGAATGAGCAGTTCTTC
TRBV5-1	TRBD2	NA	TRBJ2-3	CASSLGPSGRLTDTQYF	TGCGCCAGCAGCTTGGGGCCCAGCGGGAGGCTGACAGATACGCAGTATTTT
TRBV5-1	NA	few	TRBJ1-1	CASSSQGDWGTEAFF	TGCGCCAGCAGTTCTCAGGGTGATTGGGGCACTGAAGCTTTCTTT
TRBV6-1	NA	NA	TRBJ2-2	CASSTPENTGELFF	TGTGCCAGCAGTACCCCGGAGAACACCGGGGAGCTGTTTTTT
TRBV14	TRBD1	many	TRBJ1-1	CASSLDTGVDTEAFF	TGTGCCAGCAGCCTGGATACAGGGGTGGACACTGAAGCTTTCTTT
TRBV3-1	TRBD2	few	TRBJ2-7	CASSPPTNLPTSGRYEQYF	TGTGCCAGCAGCCCGCCGACCAACCTACCTACTAGCGGGAGGTACGAGCAGTACTTC
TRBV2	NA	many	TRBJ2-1	CASKSPLTSYNEQFF	TGTGCCAGCAAATCCCCTCTTACCTCCTACAATGAGCAGTTCTTC
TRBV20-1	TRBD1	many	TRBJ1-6	CSATLQGVYGSPLHF	TGCAGTGCTACGCTGCAGGGGGTATATGGATCACCCCTCCACTTT
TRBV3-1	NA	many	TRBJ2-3	CASSQVGLTFTDTQYF	TGTGCCAGCAGCCAAGTCGGACTGACGTTCACAGATACGCAGTATTTT
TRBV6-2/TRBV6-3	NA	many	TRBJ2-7	CASEGVGPSYEQYF	TGTGCCAGCGAAGGAGTCGGGCCCTCCTACGAGCAGTACTTC